The 9 T cell receptor beta chains below were found in one sample sequenced in a study of low-dose radiotherapy and immunotherapy resistance in tumors. Time point: after trial treatment. Noted treatment: LDRT plus nivolumab, ipilimumab, low-dose cyclophosphamide and aspirin (RACIN trial). First-strand cDNA used TRAV- and TRBV-specific primers, covering alpha and beta chains. Amplification of TCRs used a constant-region primer and V-primer adapter for about 21 PCR cycles. TCRdb ran MiXCR on the reads and lists one entry per CDR3 protein. In the table there are under 90,000 distinct CDR3 sequences, about 17% of which are singletons. The material was PBMCs, obtained after low-dose radiotherapy plus immunotherapy. The receptors shown here come from a male donor with prostate cancer.

This clonotype was recorded many times. This chain uses TRBV10-3 with TRBJ2-1; the D gene is possibly TRBD2 (6 bases). Germline V gives CDR1 ENHRY, CDR2 SYGVKD. The V end lost 0 bases, the J end lost 5 bases, and 11 bases lay between the germline ends. CDR3 length equals 15 residues. CDR3 DNA: TGTGCCATCAGTGAGTCACGACAGCGGGACAATGAGCAGTTCTTC. Translated, it gives CAISESRQRDNEQFF.

The V gene is TRBV28, the J gene TRBJ1-6; no clear D. Germline V lookup: CDR1 MDHEN, CDR2 SYDVKM. The ends were cut back, 5 bases at V and 0 bases at J, with 11 bases in the middle. The CDR3 is 16 amino acids. CDR3 DNA sequence: TGTGCCAGCAGTCCGCGAGCAAGCTCCTATAATTCACCCCTCCACTTT. This translates into CASSPRASSYNSPLHF. The full variable domain, its missing parts supplied by reference TRBV28 and TRBJ1-6, is DVKVTQSSRYLVKRTGEKVFLECVQDMDHENMFWYRQDPGLGLRLIYFSYDVKMKEKGDIPEGYSVSREKKERFSLILESASTNQTSMYLCASSPRASSYNSPLHFGNGTRLTVT.

This clonotype came up many times. Germline and junction disagree at one end, which may indicate a read error. This rearrangement joins TRBV7-2 to TRBJ2-1; 9 positions agree with TRBD1. CDR3 size: 15 residues. Germline lookup yields CDR1 SGHTA and CDR2 FQGNSA. CDR3 sequence: CASNLGTGRYNEQFF. The CDR3 DNA sequence: TGTGCCAGCAACTTAGGGACAGGGCGCTACAATGAGCAGTTCTTC.

The chain recombines TRBV28 with TRBJ2-1; D unresolved. This CDR3 has 15 amino acids. Trimming took off 4 bases at V and 0 bases at J, with 10 bases between the two ends. In germline, CDR1 is MDHEN, CDR2 SYDVKM. The CDR3 nucleotides are TGTGCCAGCAGTTCCGGCATCCGCTCCTACAATGAGCAGTTCTTC. Its protein product is CASSSGIRSYNEQFF.

This clonotype was observed at least ten times. CDR3 bases: TGTGCCAGCAGCTTGGGACAGGGGAACGAGCAGTACTTC. Translated, it gives CASSLGQGNEQYF. This sequence joins TRBV5-8 and TRBJ2-7; the match to TRBD1 covers 8 bases. Germline V CDR1 and CDR2: SGHTS, YDEGEE. The trim removed 0 bases at V and 5 bases at J, leaving 1 base unmatched. The CDR3 is 13 amino acids.

This chain links TRBV5-5 with TRBJ1-5, with TRBD1 matching over 10 bases. This CDR3 region has 15 residues. After removal of 1 base from V and 4 bases from J, the junction contained 2 bases not matched to a gene. Germline CDR1 reads SGHKS; CDR2 reads YYEKEE (reference sequence). This CDR3 reads CASSLRTGGNQPQHF. The CDR3 DNA reads as TGTGCCAGCAGCTTGAGGACAGGGGGTAATCAGCCCCAGCATTTT.

The V and J genes are TRBV29-1 and TRBJ1-2; D gene unclear. CDR3 length: 11 amino acids. Germline CDR1 and CDR2: SQVTM and ANQGSEA. V lost 4 bases and J lost 10, with 13 bases in between. CDR3 nucleotides: TGCAGCGTTGTGAGGGTTCAGGACTACACCTTC. It is translated as CSVVRVQDYTF.

This clonotype was seen repeatedly, ten times or more. V and J are TRBV10-3 and TRBJ2-1, with 12 bases matching TRBD2. CDR1 and CDR2 (germline): ENHRY, SYGVKD. With V trimmed by 9 bases and J by 7 bases, 19 bases remained unmatched. The CDR3 contains 18 residues. CDR3 bases: TGTGCCATTAGCCCGTACCTAGCGGGAGGGCGAGGTACTAATGAGCAGTTCTTC. This sequence encodes CAISPYLAGGRGTNEQFF.

This clonotype was recorded many times. This chain links TRBV15 with TRBJ2-1, with 10 positions matching TRBD2. In germline, CDR1 is LNHNV, CDR2 YYDKDF (reference sequence). The CDR3 is 13 amino acids. V lost 9 bases, J lost 3 bases, and 2 bases stayed unmatched. CDR3 amino acids: CATASGSYNEQFF. The DNA of the CDR3 is TGTGCCACTGCTAGCGGGAGCTACAATGAGCAGTTCTTC.